These 20 T cell receptor beta chains came from one sample sequenced in a study of blood T cell repertoires in COVID-19. Sequencing was performed with immunoSEQ multiplex PCR; in TCRdb, only in-frame clones are kept and a portion is missing. The sample lists approximately 220,000 clones, around 84% seen once, with 5.5% to 7.5% in the top ten. The sequencing input was PBMCs or T cells enriched from blood (not recorded which). These receptor sequences come from a woman aged 40 to 49 who had recovered from COVID-19.

This clone has just a few counts. V usage is TRBV5-1 and J usage is TRBJ2-7, with 8 bases matching TRBD1. Trimming cost V 8 bases and J 2 bases; bases outside gene matches: 6. The germline V gene has CDR1 SGHRS and CDR2 YFSETQ. The CDR3 is 13 residues long. The CDR3: CASTGTGAYEQYF. The DNA for the CDR3 is TGCGCCAGTACCGGGACAGGAGCCTACGAGCAGTACTTC. The full variable domain, completed using reference TRBV5-1 and TRBJ2-7, is KAGVTQTPRYLIKTRGQQVTLSCSPISGHRSVSWYQQTPGQGLQFLFEYFSETQRNKGNFPGRFSGRQFSNSRSEMNVSTLELGDSALYLCASTGTGAYEQYFGPGTRLTVT.

The chain employs TRBV11-2 and TRBJ2-1; 12 bases match TRBD2. V lost 8 bases, J lost 5 bases, and 4 bases stayed unmatched. This CDR3 is built from 14 residues. Germline values: CDR1 SGHAT, CDR2 FQNNGV. The CDR3 nucleotides read TGTGCCAGCGGACGGACTAGCGGGGACAATGAGCAGTTCTTC. Translating it yields CASGRTSGDNEQFF.

The V and J genes are TRBV21-1 and TRBJ2-7; the table's D gene call, TRBD2, was not cross checked with the DNA. TRBV21-1 is an annotated pseudogene. CDR3 length equals 15 residues. The DNA of the CDR3 is TGTGCCAGCAGCAAATTAAAGGAGAATTTCTACGAGCAGTACGTC. Translation: CASSKLKENFYEQYV.

The chain uses TRBV4-1 and TRBJ2-2, with no clear D. Germline-derived CDR1 and CDR2 are MGHRA and YSYEKL. Between the trimmed V and J ends, which lost 2 bases and 0 bases, there was a span of 13 bases. The CDR3 consists of 17 residues. In DNA form, the CDR3 reads TGCGCCAGCAGCCAAAATTTTGGCTTCGCGAACACCGGGGAGCTGTTTTTT. This gives the protein CASSQNFGFANTGELFF.

The chain links TRBV6-2 or TRBV6-3 to TRBJ2-1; 13 bases line up with TRBD2. Trimming at V came to 2 bases and at J to 6 bases, leaving 7 bases not matched to a gene. The CDR3 length is 17 residues. The germline V gene has CDR1 MNHEY and CDR2 SVGEGT. The CDR3 DNA is TGTGCCAGCAGTTACAAGTGGGGGACTAGCGGGATCAATGAGCAGTTCTTC. This gives the protein CASSYKWGTSGINEQFF.

This chain connects TRBV7-2 to TRBJ2-1; D gene ambiguous. Per the germline V gene, CDR1 is SGHTA and CDR2 is FQGNSA. The CDR3 is made up of 17 amino acids. Trimming cost V 1 base and J 6 bases, with 19 bases left between them. The CDR3 bases are TGTGCCAGCAGCTTAGTCCCCCTAGGAAGGCGCTCCAATGAGCAGTTCTTC. This encodes CASSLVPLGRRSNEQFF.

The chain carries TRBV28 and TRBJ2-7; D might be TRBD1 (6 bases). Trimming took 2 bases from V and 0 from J, leaving 11 bases between them. The CDR3 contains 15 residues. CDR1 is MDHEN and CDR2 is SYDVKM in the germline V gene. This CDR3 reads CASSLGGAVSYEQYV. CDR3 nucleotide sequence: TGTGCCAGCAGTTTAGGGGGCGCAGTCTCCTACGAGCAGTACGTC.

The chain employs TRBV28 and TRBJ1-1; no clear D. The ends were cut back, 3 bases at V and 5 bases at J, with 10 bases in the middle. The CDR3 is 13 residues long. Germline V gene lookup returns CDR1 MDHEN and CDR2 SYDVKM. The CDR3 reads CASSLTISTEAFF. Here the CDR3 DNA reads TGTGCCAGCAGTTTGACAATTTCGACTGAAGCTTTCTTT.

The chain has TRBV12-5 and TRBJ2-3; D is unresolved. CDR3 size: 12 residues. V gave up 5 bases and J gave up 0 bases, with 3 bases separating them. Germline V CDR1 and CDR2: LGHNT, FRNRAP. The CDR3 sequence: CASGRSTDTQYF. Here the CDR3 DNA reads TGTGCTAGTGGTCGTAGCACAGATACGCAGTATTTT.

This chain joins TRBV19 and TRBJ2-5, with D perhaps TRBD2 (6 bases). Germline CDR1 and CDR2: LNHDA and SQIVND (reference sequence). CDR3 length equals 15 residues. Trimming pared 5 bases from V and 3 bases from J, leaving 16 bases between. This CDR3 reads CASSPGTLGEETQYF. CDR3 DNA: TGTGCCAGTAGTCCTGGGACTTTGGGGGAAGAGACCCAGTACTTC.

The chain combines TRBV7-8 with TRBJ2-4; 8 bases map to TRBD1. Trimming removed 4 bases from V and 6 bases from J; junction bases left unmatched: 8. The germline gives CDR1 SGHVS, CDR2 FQNEAQ. This CDR3 is 15 amino acids long. CDR3 sequence reads: CASSSPGTGRNIQYF. The CDR3 bases are TGTGCCAGCAGCTCACCCGGGACAGGAAGAAACATTCAGTACTTC.

The CDR3 bases are TGTGCCAGTAGTATTCTGGGACAGGGGAATGACAATCAGCCCCAGCATTTT. It is translated as CASSILGQGNDNQPQHF. The V gene is TRBV19, the J gene TRBJ1-5, with 10 positions matching TRBD1. The V gene end was trimmed by 3 bases and the J gene end by 3 bases; junction bases not matched to a gene: 8. The CDR3 has 17 residues. Germline V CDR1 and CDR2: LNHDA, SQIVND (reference sequence).

The CDR3 is CASSIRVTGSTYEQYF. The CDR3 region has the DNA TGTGCCAGTAGTATACGTGTAACAGGATCAACCTACGAGCAGTACTTC. The chain recombines TRBV19 with TRBJ2-7; tentative D call: TRBD1 (5 bases). CDR3 length: 16 residues. The V gene lost 2 bases and the J gene lost 2 bases, with 16 bases spanning the gap. Germline CDR1 reads LNHDA; CDR2 reads SQIVND (reference sequence).

In DNA form, the CDR3 reads TGCAGCGGCCGGGTAAACGTGGCCTACAATGAGCAGTTCTTC. It yields the protein CSGRVNVAYNEQFF. The chain combines TRBV29-1 with TRBJ2-1; D gene ambiguous. CDR1 is SQVTM and CDR2 is ANQGSEA in the germline V gene. The CDR3 has 14 residues. Trimming took off 7 bases at V and 2 bases at J, with 15 bases between the two ends.

The chain links TRBV5-6 to TRBJ2-7; tentative D call: TRBD1 (6 bases). Trimming shortened V by 0 bases and J by 0 bases, and 7 bases separated the two germline ends. The CDR3 covers 14 residues. In germline, CDR1 is SGHDT, CDR2 YYEEEE. The CDR3, as DNA: TGTGCCAGCAGCTTGGGGACAGACTCCTACGAGCAGTACTTC. It specifies CASSLGTDSYEQYF.

The CDR3 nucleotides are TGTGCCAGTAGCGGCAGGGGGAGCTCTGGAAACACCATATATTTT. Its protein product is CASSGRGSSGNTIYF. The V gene is TRBV19, the J gene TRBJ1-3; TRBD1 aligns across 7 bases. V dropped 6 bases and J dropped 0; count of bases not matched to a gene: 5. Germline CDR1 reads LNHDA; CDR2 reads SQIVND (reference sequence). This CDR3 spans 15 amino acids.

This sequence joins TRBV7-2 and TRBJ1-2; D may be TRBD1 (6 bases). The CDR3 covers 15 residues. V was cut by 5 bases and J by 8 bases, with 21 bases left in between. Germline CDR1 and CDR2: SGHTA and FQGNSA. The CDR3 bases are TGTGCCAGCAGCCTCTCTAGGGAGGGGGTGCGGGGCTACACCTTC. Translation gives CASSLSREGVRGYTF.

V usage is TRBV7-2 and J usage is TRBJ1-6; TRBD1 might be the D (5 bases). The CDR3 consists of 13 residues. CDR1 and CDR2 from the germline V gene are SGHTA and FQGNSA. The V end was cut by 1 base, the J end by 9 bases, with 7 bases between. This CDR3 reads CASSLGQFSPLHF. Here the CDR3 DNA reads TGTGCCAGCAGCTTAGGACAGTTTTCACCCCTCCACTTT. The full variable domain, completed using reference TRBV7-2 and TRBJ1-6, is GAGVSQSPSNKVTEKGKDVELRCDPISGHTALYWYRQSLGQGLEFLIYFQGNSAPDKSGLPSDRFSAERTGGSVSTLTIQRTQQEDSAVYLCASSLGQFSPLHFGNGTRLTVT.

The gene calls are TRBV30 and TRBJ1-4; D remains unclear. This CDR3 region has 10 residues. The V end lost 3 bases, the J end lost 8 bases, and 4 bases lay between the germline ends. Germline V CDR1 and CDR2: GTSNPN, SVGIG (reference sequence). CDR3 coding DNA: TGTGCCTGGAGGCGCGAAAAACTGTTTTTT. This gives the protein CAWRREKLFF.

Comments on this clone: Other DNA sequences in the same sample also yield this CDR3. This rearrangement joins TRBV29-1 to TRBJ2-1; 10 bases agree with TRBD1. CDR3 size: 14 residues. Germline lookup yields CDR1 SQVTM and CDR2 ANQGSEA. The trim removed 4 bases at V and 3 bases at J, leaving 3 bases unmatched. Here the CDR3 reads CSVGGQGSYNEQFF. In DNA, the CDR3 is TGCAGCGTTGGGGGACAGGGGAGCTACAATGAGCAGTTCTTC.